The clone carrying this TCR beta chain was counted only a few times. Its antigen is as yet unknown. CDR1 is SGHAT and CDR2 is FQNNGV in the germline V gene. The CDR3 extends over 13 amino acids. V shed 4 bases, J shed 5 bases, and the junction held 2 bases outside the gene matches. Produced via immunoSEQ multiplex PCR; TCRdb's table is partial and in-frame only. The sample records over 25,000 clones, about 91% being singletons. This specimen belongs to a study of T cells in tuberculosis. The wider study: In South Africa, adults with active tuberculosis were compared with IGRA-negative and latently infected IGRA-positive adolescents. General observations from the study: Active tuberculosis alpha repertoires lay closer to GMM-specific TCRs than controls'. Shorter CDR3-alpha in active tuberculosis partly drove smaller distances.

As to time point: new active TB diagnosis, blood taken before or within 7 days of starting treatment. The specimen was PBMCs, collected at tuberculosis diagnosis. V gene TRBV11-2 combines with J gene TRBJ2-7, with TRBD1 matching over 10 bases. This clonotype was sampled from an adult with tuberculosis. As DNA, the CDR3 is TGTGCCAGCAGCTCTGGACAGGGGGACGAGCAGTACTTC. It yields the protein CASSSGQGDEQYF.